What follows are 21 T cell receptor beta chains derived from one specimen sequenced in a study of T cells in Graves' hyperthyroidism and ophthalmopathy. TCR beta CDR3 sequences were amplified from RNA transcripts. The TCR CDR3 first-round RT-PCR relied on the HTBI primer set. TCRdb redid the calling of the multiplex PCR reads with MiXCR, one entry per CDR3 protein. The table lists roughly 61,000 distinct CDR3 sequences, about 57% of them singletons. Input material: blood. These TCRs come from an older woman with Graves' ophthalmopathy.

Points on this clonotype: Sequence at one end of the junction differs from germline and may be a read error. The chain couples TRBV3-1 to TRBJ1-6; weak D call: TRBD1 (6 bases). The germline CDR1 and CDR2 sequences are LGHDT and YNNKEL (reference sequence). The CDR3 spans 13 residues. CDR3 loop: CARSQKQGSPLHF. The CDR3 coding sequence is TGTGCCCGCAGCCAGAAGCAGGGGTCACCCCTCCACTTT. Variable domain in full (rest from reference TRBV3-1 and TRBJ1-6): DTAVSQTPKYLVTQMGNDKSIKCEQNLGHDTMYWYKQDSKKFLKIMFSYNNKELIINETVPNRFSPKSPDKAHLNLHINSLELGDSAVYFCARSQKQGSPLHFGNGTRLTVT.

This clonotype was recorded at least ten times. J is TRBJ2-3 and V is TRBV10-2; 7 bases match TRBD1. The V gene end was trimmed by 7 bases and the J gene end by 0 bases; junction bases not matched to a gene: 4. Germline V gives CDR1 WSHSY, CDR2 SAAADI. The CDR3 covers 14 residues. The CDR3 is CASNDRESTDTQYF. The CDR3 DNA reads as TGCGCCAGCAACGACAGGGAGAGCACAGATACGCAGTATTTT.

The V call is TRBV15, the J call TRBJ1-1; tentatively, D is TRBD1 (6 bases). CDR3 length: 15 residues. Germline assignment: CDR1 LNHNV and CDR2 YYDKDF (reference sequence). Trimming shortened V by 5 bases and J by 0 bases, and 13 bases separated the two germline ends. CDR3 in amino acids: CATSGGEGMNTEAFF. CDR3 DNA sequence: TGTGCCACCAGCGGGGGCGAGGGAATGAACACTGAAGCTTTCTTT.

This clonotype was recorded many times. The gene calls are TRBV3-2 and TRBJ1-4. TRBV3-2 is termed a pseudogene. The CDR3 consists of 17 residues. The CDR3 here is CASSQDSGVATNEKLFF. The CDR3 DNA sequence: TGTGCCAGCAGCCAAGATTCGGGAGTCGCAACTAATGAAAAACTGTTTTTT.

The chain carries TRBV19 and TRBJ2-1, with a possible D match to TRBD1 (7 bases). The better agreement between TRBJ2-3 and the DNA end casts doubt on the J call. The CDR3 runs 14 residues. Germline loops: CDR1 LNHDA, CDR2 SQIVND (reference sequence). CDR3 sequence reads: CASCDRDSYNEQYF. DNA for the CDR3: TGTGCCAGTTGTGACAGGGACTCCTACAATGAGCAGTATTTT.

This clonotype was recorded at least ten times. The chain recombines TRBV11-3 with TRBJ2-3; D unclear. The CDR3 has 14 residues. Germline CDR1 and CDR2: SGHNT and YENEEA. Trimming took off 5 bases at V and 1 base at J, with 10 bases between the two ends. The DNA for the CDR3 is TGTGCCAGCAGCCTTTCACGGGGCACAGATACGCAGTATTTT. Translated: CASSLSRGTDTQYF.

This clonotype occurred many times. V gene TRBV9 combines with J gene TRBJ1-2, with 7 bases lining up with TRBD1. Germline V gene lookup returns CDR1 SGDLS and CDR2 YYNGEE. Germline trimming cut 4 bases from V and 5 bases from J; bases unmatched to any gene: 8. The CDR3 covers 14 residues. In DNA form, the CDR3 reads TGTGCCAGCAGCCCCGGAGGGGGCGCGTATGGCTACACCTTC. Residues: CASSPGGGAYGYTF.

As to this clonotype: At one boundary the junction diverges from the germline segment, which might be a read error. This chain uses TRBV5-4 with TRBJ1-2; TRBD1 might be the D (5 bases). CDR1 and CDR2 (germline): SGHNT, YYREEE (reference sequence). The CDR3 sequence is 13 residues long. The CDR3 is CASSLTQGHGYTF. The CDR3 DNA is TGTGCTAGCAGCTTAACGCAGGGCCACGGCTACACCTTC.

This clonotype was seen once. The CDR3 carries no conserved terminal phenylalanine or tryptophan, so it likely arises from a read error. The DNA is omitted, as the CDR3 cannot be located on it reliably, and the CDR3 follows TCRdb's listing. The chain has TRBV7-9 and TRBJ1-1. CDR1 is SEHNR and CDR2 is FQNEAQ in the germline V gene (reference sequence). The CDR3 is 10 amino acids long, termini counted. The CDR3 loop reads CASSPSRTIS.

This clonotype has at least ten counts. The V gene is TRBV19, the J gene TRBJ2-1; 11 bases are a match to TRBD2. V shed 3 bases, J shed 11 bases, and the junction held 6 bases outside the gene matches. The CDR3 runs 14 residues. Germline V gene data show CDR1 as LNHDA and CDR2 as SQIVND (reference sequence). Written as DNA, the CDR3 is TGTGCCAGTAGTATTAGTACTAGCGGGGGCCAGCAGTTCTTC. Amino acids: CASSISTSGGQQFF.

The V and J genes are TRBV6-4 and TRBJ2-1; 9 nucleotides line up with TRBD2. The CDR3 consists of 15 residues. Per germline, CDR1 MRHNA and CDR2 SNTAGT. After removal of 4 bases from V and 7 bases from J, the junction contained 8 bases not matched to a gene. The CDR3 spells CASSGSTSGWNEQFF. In DNA, the CDR3 is TGTGCCAGCAGTGGTTCGACTAGCGGCTGGAATGAGCAGTTCTTC.

This clonotype has a count of ten or more. DNA for the CDR3: TGTGCCAGCCCGGGACAGGGGACCTCCGAGCAGTACTTC. This gives the protein CASPGQGTSEQYF. This chain joins TRBV10-3 and TRBJ2-7; 10 bases are shared with TRBD1. J was trimmed by 6 bases and V by 10 bases; bases with no gene match: 9. The germline gives CDR1 ENHRY, CDR2 SYGVKD. This CDR3 has 13 amino acids.

V gene TRBV19 combines with J gene TRBJ1-4; 11 nucleotides align to TRBD1. The germline gives CDR1 LNHDA, CDR2 SQIVND (reference sequence). Unmatched junction bases numbered 18, after V lost 4 bases and J lost 8 bases. This CDR3 has 19 amino acids. DNA of the CDR3: TGTGCCAGTAGTACCCGAGGGGACAGGGGGATCAATCCCGAAGAAAAACTGTTTTTT. Its protein product is CASSTRGDRGINPEEKLFF.

For this clonotype: Lacking the conserved final phenylalanine or tryptophan, this CDR3 likely reflects a read error. The J gene is TRBJ1-1, the V gene TRBV5-1; tentative D call: TRBD1 (5 bases). CDR3 length: 15 residues. Germline assignment: CDR1 SGHRS and CDR2 YFSETQ. Between the trimmed V and J ends, which lost 2 bases and 1 base, there was a span of 12 bases. In DNA form, the CDR3 reads TGCGCCAGCAGCTTCGGGCAGGGAAAGAACACTGAAGCTTTCCTT. Amino acid sequence: CASSFGQGKNTEAFL.

The chain couples TRBV20-1 to TRBJ2-5; 15 bases match TRBD2. J was trimmed by 5 bases and V by 2 bases; bases with no gene match: 18. Germline loops: CDR1 DFQATT, CDR2 SNEGSKA (reference sequence). The CDR3 extends over 20 amino acids. CDR3 in DNA: TGCAGTGCTAGACTTACACGCGGACTAGCGGGAGGGCCCTGGGTGGAGACCCAGTACTTC. This sequence encodes CSARLTRGLAGGPWVETQYF.

This clonotype has a count of ten or more. V is TRBV6-1 and J is TRBJ2-2; 9 nucleotides match TRBD1. Germline V lookup: CDR1 MNHNS, CDR2 SASEGT. The CDR3 runs 16 residues. Germline trimming cut 4 bases from V and 5 bases from J; bases unmatched to any gene: 8. CDR3 protein: CASSGRDRVETGELFF. CDR3 coding DNA: TGTGCCAGCAGTGGCCGGGACAGGGTAGAGACCGGGGAGCTGTTTTTT.

In its sample, this clonotype was seen many times. The chain has TRBV19 and TRBJ2-5; D is undetermined. Trimming took 5 bases from V and 5 from J, leaving 12 bases between them. Germline values: CDR1 LNHDA, CDR2 SQIVND (reference sequence). CDR3 length equals 13 residues. CDR3: CASSPVLGETQYF. CDR3 in DNA: TGTGCCAGTAGTCCGGTTTTGGGGGAGACCCAGTACTTC.

This clonotype is medium-sized. V and J are TRBV20-1 and TRBJ2-7, with 10 bases identical to TRBD2. The CDR3 extends over 15 amino acids. Germline lookup yields CDR1 DFQATT and CDR2 SNEGSKA (reference sequence). With V trimmed by 6 bases and J by 2 bases, 10 bases remained unmatched. CDR3 in DNA: TGCAGTGCCGTTATTAGCGGGAGGATGGCCTACGAGCAGTACTTC. This codes for CSAVISGRMAYEQYF.

The rearrangement uses TRBV7-9 and TRBJ1-1; 7 bases match TRBD1. The CDR3 spans 15 residues. Looked up from germline, CDR1 is SEHNR and CDR2 is FQNEAQ (reference sequence). Trimming took 0 bases from V and 7 from J; bases not matched to a gene: 8. The CDR3 is CASSLATGLPFEAFF. DNA of the CDR3: TGTGCCAGCAGCTTAGCGACAGGGCTGCCTTTTGAAGCTTTCTTT. Supplemented by reference TRBV7-9 and TRBJ1-1, the full variable domain reads DTGVSQNPRHKITKRGQNVTFRCDPISEHNRLYWYRQTLGQGPEFLTYFQNEAQLEKSRLLSDRFSAERPKGSFSTLEIQRTEQGDSAMYLCASSLATGLPFEAFFGQGTRLTVV.

This clonotype is categorized as medium-sized. V gene TRBV2 combines with J gene TRBJ1-2; D possibly corresponds to TRBD1 (6 bases). Between the trimmed V and J ends, which lost 4 bases and 6 bases, there was a span of 12 bases. Germline V gives CDR1 SNHLY, CDR2 FYNNEI. This CDR3 contains 13 residues. The CDR3 sequence is CASSGEGDNGYTF. The CDR3 DNA reads TGTGCCAGCAGTGGGGAGGGGGACAATGGCTACACCTTC.

Details on this clonotype: The CDR3 does not close with the conserved phenylalanine or tryptophan, likely indicating a read error. The gene calls are TRBV18 and TRBJ2-7; 9 nucleotides match TRBD1. The CDR3 is made up of 15 amino acids. Trimming cost V 5 bases and J 4 bases; bases outside gene matches: 9. Germline V gives CDR1 KGHSH, CDR2 LQKENI. DNA for the CDR3: TGTGCCAGCTCATTGGCCGGGACAGGGAATTACGAGCAGTACCTC. It encodes CASSLAGTGNYEQYL.